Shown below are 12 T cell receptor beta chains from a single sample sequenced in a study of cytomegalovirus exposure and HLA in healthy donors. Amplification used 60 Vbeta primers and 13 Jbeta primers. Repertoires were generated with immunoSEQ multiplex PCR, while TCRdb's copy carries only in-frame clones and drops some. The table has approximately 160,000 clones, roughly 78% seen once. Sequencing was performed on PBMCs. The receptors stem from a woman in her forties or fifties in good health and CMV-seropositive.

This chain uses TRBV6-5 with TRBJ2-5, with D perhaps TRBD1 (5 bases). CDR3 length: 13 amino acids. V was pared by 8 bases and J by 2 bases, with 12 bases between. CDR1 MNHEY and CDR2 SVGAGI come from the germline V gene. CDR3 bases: TGTGCCAGCCGACGGGCAGGGCAAGAGACCCAGTACTTC. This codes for CASRRAGQETQYF.

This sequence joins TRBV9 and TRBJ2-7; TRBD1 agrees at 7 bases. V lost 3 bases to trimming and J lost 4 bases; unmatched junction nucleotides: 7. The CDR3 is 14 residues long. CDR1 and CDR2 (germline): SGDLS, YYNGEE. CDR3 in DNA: TGTGCCAGCAGCGCTAGTGACAGGGCGTACGAGCAGTACTTC. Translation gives CASSASDRAYEQYF. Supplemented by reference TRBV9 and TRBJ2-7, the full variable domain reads DSGVTQTPKHLITATGQRVTLRCSPRSGDLSVYWYQQSLDQGLQFLIQYYNGEERAKGNILERFSAQQFPDLHSELNLSSLELGDSALYFCASSASDRAYEQYFGPGTRLTVT.

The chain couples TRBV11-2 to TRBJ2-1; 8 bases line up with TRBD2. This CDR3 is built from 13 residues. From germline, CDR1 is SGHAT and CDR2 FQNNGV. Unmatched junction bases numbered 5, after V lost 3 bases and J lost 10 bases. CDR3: CASSFLRGGEQFF. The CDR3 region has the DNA TGTGCCAGCAGCTTCCTACGGGGGGGCGAGCAGTTCTTC.

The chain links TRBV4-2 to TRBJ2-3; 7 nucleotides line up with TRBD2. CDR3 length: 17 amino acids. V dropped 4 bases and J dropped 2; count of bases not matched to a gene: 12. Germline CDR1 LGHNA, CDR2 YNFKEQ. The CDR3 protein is CASSLGKGGGNTDTQYF. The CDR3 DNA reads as TGTGCCAGCAGCCTAGGAAAAGGCGGGGGAAACACAGATACGCAGTATTTT.

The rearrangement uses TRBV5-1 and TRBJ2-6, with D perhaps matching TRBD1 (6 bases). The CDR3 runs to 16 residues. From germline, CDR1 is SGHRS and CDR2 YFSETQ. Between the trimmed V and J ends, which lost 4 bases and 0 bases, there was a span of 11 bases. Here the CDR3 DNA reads TGCGCCAGCAGCCCGAGGGACAACTCTGGGGCCAACGTCCTGACTTTC. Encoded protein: CASSPRDNSGANVLTF.

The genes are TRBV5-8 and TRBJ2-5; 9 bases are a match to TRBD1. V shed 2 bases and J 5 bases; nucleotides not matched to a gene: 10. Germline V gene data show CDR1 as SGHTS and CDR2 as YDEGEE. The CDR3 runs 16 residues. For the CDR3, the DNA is TGTGCCAGCAGCTTTGGACAGGGGAGACTAGGGGAGACCCAGTACTTC. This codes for CASSFGQGRLGETQYF.

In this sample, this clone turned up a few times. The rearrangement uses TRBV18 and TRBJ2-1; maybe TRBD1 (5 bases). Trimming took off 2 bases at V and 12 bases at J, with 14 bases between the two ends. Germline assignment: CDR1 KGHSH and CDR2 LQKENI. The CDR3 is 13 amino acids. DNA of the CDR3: TGTGCCAGCTCACCAGAGTTGGTCCAGGGGCAGTTCTTC. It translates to CASSPELVQGQFF. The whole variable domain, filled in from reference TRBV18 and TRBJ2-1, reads NAGVMQNPRHLVRRRGQEARLRCSPMKGHSHVYWYRQLPEEGLKFMVYLQKENIIDESGMPKERFSAEFPKEGPSILRIQQVVRGDSAAYFCASSPELVQGQFFGPGTRLTVL.

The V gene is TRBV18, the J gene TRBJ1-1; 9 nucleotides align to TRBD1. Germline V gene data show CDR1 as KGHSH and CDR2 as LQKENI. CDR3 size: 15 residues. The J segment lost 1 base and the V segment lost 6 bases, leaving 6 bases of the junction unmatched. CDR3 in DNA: TGTGCCAGCTCGTCACGGGACAGGGCGAACACTGAAGCTTTCTTT. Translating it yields CASSSRDRANTEAFF.

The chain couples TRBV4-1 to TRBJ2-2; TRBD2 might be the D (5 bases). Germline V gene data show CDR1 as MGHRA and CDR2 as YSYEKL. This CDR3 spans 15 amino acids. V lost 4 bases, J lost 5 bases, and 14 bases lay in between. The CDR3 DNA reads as TGCGCCAGCAGCCGCGAAGGGAGTCGTACCGGGGAGCTGTTTTTT. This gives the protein CASSREGSRTGELFF.

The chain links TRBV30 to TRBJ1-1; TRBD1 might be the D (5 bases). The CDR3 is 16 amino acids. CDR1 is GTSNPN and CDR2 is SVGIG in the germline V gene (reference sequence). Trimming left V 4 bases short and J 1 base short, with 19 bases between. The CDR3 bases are TGTGCCTGGAAAAAACGAGCTCCAGGGTCGAACACTGAAGCTTTCTTT. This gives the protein CAWKKRAPGSNTEAFF.

The CDR3 region is CASSPDRDHFNTEAFF. The CDR3 DNA is TGTGCCAGCAGCCCTGACAGGGACCACTTCAACACTGAAGCTTTCTTT. This chain uses TRBV5-6 with TRBJ1-1, with TRBD1 identical over 7 bases. Trimming removed 4 bases from V and 2 bases from J; junction bases left unmatched: 11. The V gene's germline CDR1 is SGHDT and CDR2 YYEEEE. The CDR3 totals 16 residues.

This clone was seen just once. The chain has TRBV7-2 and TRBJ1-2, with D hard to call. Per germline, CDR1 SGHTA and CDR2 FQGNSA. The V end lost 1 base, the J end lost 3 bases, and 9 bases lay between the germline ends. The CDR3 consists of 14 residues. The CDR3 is CASSLDYRDYGYTF. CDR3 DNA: TGTGCCAGCAGCTTAGATTATAGAGACTATGGCTACACCTTC.